These T cell receptor beta chains were read from a single sample in a study of CD8 T cells in Susac syndrome. TCRdb called the immunoSEQ multiplex PCR reads again in MiXCR, with one record for every CDR3 protein. Here the sample spans around 180,000 distinct CDR3 sequences, around 95% being singletons. The sample consisted of CD4+ T cells from PBMCs. The receptor source for this set is a human donor with multiple sclerosis. Both conserved end residues are trimmed from each CDR3. Expanded clones get a size class; other rows say once, few or many, or leave the size out.

clone_size v_call cdr3_aa
- TRBV15 ATSRDRGRRDRMADTQY
- TRBV20-1 SASLVASYEQY
- TRBV30 AWSVPGQDYGYT
- TRBV30 AGGGARETQY
- TRBV29-1 SIRSRGGPDTQY
once TRBV4-1 ASSQDYLALNTGELF
- TRBV21-1 ASSKVASTPKNIQY
- TRBV19 ASSGQWNIQY
- TRBV3-1 ASSQQPSGKSYEQY
- TRBV20-1 SAAPGISNQPQH
- TRBV7-3 ASSPQTSGGFKF
- TRBV28 ASTGQNQETQY
- TRBV9 ASSVEGGRDSPLH
- TRBV28 ASGSPSNQPQH
once TRBV28 ASSFSAGAPDTQY
- TRBV23-1 ASSQFKPGGRKPFYEQY
- TRBV15 ATSRAAWGAGELF
- TRBV4-3 ASSQSRLAEYYEQY
- TRBV25-1 ASSELQGRMYEQY
- TRBV20-1 SASPSGGLETQY
- TRBV5-6 ASSPMASRNQPQH